The clone carrying this TCR beta chain was counted a few times. Its antigen is still unknown. CDR1 SGHDN and CDR2 FVKESK come from the germline V gene. The length of the CDR3 is 13 residues. V lost 0 bases and J 5 bases, leaving 8 bases between the germline ends. This sample was included in a study of spatial heterogeneity in lung cancer. As to time point: sample taken at primary tumor resection. TCRs were sequenced from unsorted whole RNA of tumor, nontumor lung or PBMC. Whole-study results and caveats: Tumors with more nonsynonymous mutations had more expanded intratumoral alpha and beta TCRs.

TCRdb ran MiXCR on the 5' RACE reads and lists one entry per CDR3 protein. The profile shows 100,000 or so distinct CDR3 sequences, about 4.4% of them singletons. V usage is TRBV14 and J usage is TRBJ2-7; D uncertain. The origin of this receptor is a male donor with early-stage non-small cell lung cancer. This specimen was lung tumor tissue, taken at surgery. The CDR3 spells CASSQERVDEQYF. The CDR3 bases are TGTGCCAGCAGCCAAGAGAGAGTGGACGAGCAGTACTTC.